The 21 T cell receptor beta chains given below trace back to one sample, sequenced in a study of blood T cell repertoires in COVID-19. The data were produced by immunoSEQ multiplex PCR, yet TCRdb's version contains in-frame clones alone and is incomplete. Among a few hundred thousand clones, 85% to 90% were seen once, and the ten largest hold around 3%. The sequenced sample was peripheral blood. Every receptor here comes from a human donor in a cohort sampled during active COVID-19.

The DNA for the CDR3 is TGTGCCAGCAGGACAGGGCAACAGCCCCAGCATTTT. Its translation is CASRTGQQPQHF. This chain links TRBV28 with TRBJ1-5; 7 nucleotides agree with TRBD1. Germline V gene lookup returns CDR1 MDHEN and CDR2 SYDVKM. The V and J ends lost 6 bases and 7 bases, in that order; junction bases with no gene match: 3. The CDR3 extends over 12 amino acids.

The chain recombines TRBV2 with TRBJ2-1; perhaps TRBD1 as D (6 bases). This CDR3 contains 17 residues. Germline lookup yields CDR1 SNHLY and CDR2 FYNNEI. V shed 5 bases and J shed 0 bases, with 17 bases lying between them. DNA of the CDR3: TGTGCCAGCAGTCCTGGGTTAGGCAGGGGCTCCTACAATGAGCAGTTCTTC. Residues: CASSPGLGRGSYNEQFF.

The chain links TRBV5-1 to TRBJ2-1, with D maybe TRBD2 (5 bases). The V gene's germline CDR1 is SGHRS and CDR2 YFSETQ. Trimming shortened V by 0 bases and J by 0 bases, and 10 bases separated the two germline ends. This CDR3 comprises 16 residues. DNA of the CDR3: TGCGCCAGCAGCTTGGGGGCGGGCTACTCCTACAATGAGCAGTTCTTC. This translates into CASSLGAGYSYNEQFF.

The chain recombines TRBV5-8 with TRBJ1-2, with 10 bases aligning to TRBD1. This CDR3 is built from 14 residues. Germline loops: CDR1 SGHTS, CDR2 YDEGEE. J lost 4 bases, V lost 4 bases, and 4 bases had no gene match. The DNA of the CDR3 is TGTGCCAGCAGCCTAAGGACAGGGGGCTATGGCTACACCTTC. Translating gives CASSLRTGGYGYTF.

About this clone: The same CDR3 arises from other DNA sequences in this sample as well. This chain joins TRBV19 and TRBJ1-1; a possible D gene is TRBD1 (5 bases). The CDR3 consists of 13 residues. In germline, CDR1 is LNHDA, CDR2 SQIVND (reference sequence). The V end lost 2 bases, the J end lost 3 bases, and 7 bases lay between the germline ends. The CDR3 nucleotides read TGTGCCAGTAGTATACAAGGGGACACTGAAGCTTTCTTT. This gives the protein CASSIQGDTEAFF.

The chain uses TRBV4-1 and TRBJ2-1; D unclear. Germline CDR1 and CDR2: MGHRA and YSYEKL. The length of the CDR3 is 12 residues. Trimming removed 1 base at V and 9 bases at J, with 7 bases between. As DNA, the CDR3 is TGCGCCAGCAGCCAAGGTGAGAGTGAGCAGTTCTTC. Its translation is CASSQGESEQFF.

The chain couples TRBV18 to TRBJ1-1; the match to TRBD1 covers 9 bases. CDR3 length: 16 residues. The germline V gene has CDR1 KGHSH and CDR2 LQKENI. J lost 4 bases, V lost 2 bases, and 8 bases had no gene match. CDR3 in amino acids: CASSPGEGQGSTEAFF. DNA of the CDR3: TGTGCCAGCTCACCAGGAGAGGGACAGGGAAGCACTGAAGCTTTCTTT.

This clone turned up a few times. The chain recombines TRBV18 with TRBJ1-3; tentatively, D is TRBD1 (6 bases). This CDR3 spans 14 amino acids. V shed 3 bases and J shed 4 bases, with 10 bases lying between them. Germline assignment: CDR1 KGHSH and CDR2 LQKENI. The CDR3 coding sequence is TGTGCCAGCTCACCGACACAGGGAGGAAACACCATATATTTT. Protein: CASSPTQGGNTIYF.

This chain uses TRBV7-2 with TRBJ1-1; a weak D match, TRBD1 (5 bases). The CDR3 extends over 15 amino acids. V was trimmed by 1 base and J by 5 bases, leaving 14 bases between them. Germline V gene sequence: CDR1 SGHTA, CDR2 FQGNSA. The CDR3 sequence is CASSLDPGVGTEAFF. CDR3 bases: TGTGCCAGCAGCTTAGATCCGGGGGTGGGGACTGAAGCTTTCTTT.

The chain has TRBV9 and TRBJ1-1, with 7 bases fitting TRBD1. Germline CDR1 reads SGDLS; CDR2 reads YYNGEE. The CDR3 contains 13 residues. The V segment lost 7 bases and the J segment 5 bases; nucleotides outside the gene matches: 8. Written as DNA, the CDR3 is TGTGCCAGCGGACAGGACGTTAGAACTGAAGCTTTCTTT. Encoded protein: CASGQDVRTEAFF.

The V call is TRBV6-4, the J call TRBJ2-1; D not resolved. The CDR3 length is 13 residues. V lost 0 bases and J 6 bases, leaving 6 bases between the germline ends. Germline-derived CDR1 and CDR2 are MRHNA and SNTAGT. The CDR3 DNA follows: TGTGCCAGCAGTGACTCAACGGGCAATGAGCAGTTCTTC. This sequence encodes CASSDSTGNEQFF.

This clone appeared a single time. This chain links TRBV27 with TRBJ2-7; D is perhaps TRBD1 (5 bases). Germline values: CDR1 MNHEY, CDR2 SMNVEV (reference sequence). V gave up 5 bases and J gave up 4 bases, with 15 bases separating them. CDR3 length: 14 amino acids. CDR3 nucleotides: TGTGCCAGCAGTAAGTCGAGTAGGGGTTACGAGCAGTACTTC. Translated: CASSKSSRGYEQYF.

This rearrangement joins TRBV6-6 to TRBJ2-2; D perhaps matches TRBD1 (6 bases). The CDR3 has 12 amino acids. The V end was cut by 6 bases, the J end by 6 bases, with 8 bases between. CDR1 MNHNY and CDR2 SVGAGI come from the germline V gene (reference sequence). The DNA of the CDR3 is TGTGCCAGCAGGAACAGGGCCGGGGAGCTGTTTTTT. Its protein product is CASRNRAGELFF.

This clone was seen a few times. The gene calls are TRBV3-1 (or the pseudogene TRBV3-2) and TRBJ2-7, with a possible D match to TRBD1 (6 bases). CDR1 and CDR2 (germline): LGHDT, YNNKEL (reference sequence). V lost 8 bases to trimming and J lost 2 bases, with 16 bases between them. The CDR3 is 14 amino acids. The CDR3 nucleotides are TGTGCCAGCTCTCGAGCCGGGACAACCTACGAGCAGTACTTC. It encodes CASSRAGTTYEQYF.

This chain's CDR3 is CASSLRVGTAYEQYF. The CDR3 nucleotides read TGTGCCAGCAGCTTGCGGGTAGGAACTGCCTACGAGCAGTACTTC. The chain has TRBV5-5 and TRBJ2-7; D not certain. CDR1 and CDR2 (germline): SGHKS, YYEKEE (reference sequence). The CDR3 has 15 amino acids. V was shortened by 1 base and J by 2 bases, with 13 bases between the two germline ends.

The gene calls are TRBV5-1 and TRBJ2-1; a possible D gene is TRBD2 (6 bases). V lost 5 bases, J lost 0 bases, and 12 bases lay in between. The CDR3 runs 15 residues. The germline gives CDR1 SGHRS, CDR2 YFSETQ. As DNA, the CDR3 is TGCGCCAGCAGATTAGCGGAGGGCTCCTACAATGAGCAGTTCTTC. Protein: CASRLAEGSYNEQFF.

The chain joins TRBV5-6 to TRBJ1-6; a possible D gene is TRBD1 (6 bases). The CDR3 loop spans 17 amino acids. The V and J ends lost 2 bases and 4 bases respectively, with 16 bases between them. CDR1 is SGHDT and CDR2 is YYEEEE in the germline V gene. In nucleotides, the CDR3 is TGTGCCAGCAGCTTACGCCCTACAGGGATATATAATTCACCCCTCCACTTT. Protein sequence: CASSLRPTGIYNSPLHF.

This rearrangement joins TRBV5-8 to TRBJ2-5; tentative D call: TRBD2 (6 bases). V shed 2 bases and J shed 12 bases, with 17 bases lying between them. The CDR3 is made up of 13 amino acids. Germline CDR1 SGHTS, CDR2 YDEGEE. The CDR3 loop is CASSLRWGDREYF. The DNA for the CDR3 is TGTGCCAGCAGCTTACGATGGGGGGACCGAGAGTACTTC.

The rearrangement joins TRBV9 to TRBJ2-1; 12 nucleotides align to TRBD2. This CDR3 region has 15 residues. Germline-derived CDR1 and CDR2 are SGDLS and YYNGEE. The J segment lost 7 bases and the V segment lost 4 bases, leaving 6 bases of the junction unmatched. The CDR3 here is CASSPGLAGLNEQFF. The CDR3, as DNA: TGTGCCAGCAGCCCGGGACTAGCGGGTTTAAATGAGCAGTTCTTC.

The chain couples TRBV10-1 to TRBJ2-3; unclear D gene. V gave up 6 bases and J gave up 2 bases, with 6 bases separating them. The CDR3 has 12 residues. Germline CDR1 and CDR2: WNHNN and SYGVQD (reference sequence). The CDR3 loop is CASSLYTDTQYF. Written as DNA, the CDR3 is TGCGCCAGCAGCTTATACACAGATACGCAGTATTTT.

The gene calls are TRBV27 and TRBJ2-2, with D perhaps matching TRBD2 (5 bases). Germline V lookup: CDR1 MNHEY, CDR2 SMNVEV (reference sequence). With 5 bases removed from V and 4 bases from J, the gap between germline ends came to 14 bases. The CDR3 has 15 residues. CDR3 sequence: CASSRLAGSTGELFF. CDR3 DNA sequence: TGTGCCAGCAGTCGGCTAGCCGGTTCCACCGGGGAGCTGTTTTTT.